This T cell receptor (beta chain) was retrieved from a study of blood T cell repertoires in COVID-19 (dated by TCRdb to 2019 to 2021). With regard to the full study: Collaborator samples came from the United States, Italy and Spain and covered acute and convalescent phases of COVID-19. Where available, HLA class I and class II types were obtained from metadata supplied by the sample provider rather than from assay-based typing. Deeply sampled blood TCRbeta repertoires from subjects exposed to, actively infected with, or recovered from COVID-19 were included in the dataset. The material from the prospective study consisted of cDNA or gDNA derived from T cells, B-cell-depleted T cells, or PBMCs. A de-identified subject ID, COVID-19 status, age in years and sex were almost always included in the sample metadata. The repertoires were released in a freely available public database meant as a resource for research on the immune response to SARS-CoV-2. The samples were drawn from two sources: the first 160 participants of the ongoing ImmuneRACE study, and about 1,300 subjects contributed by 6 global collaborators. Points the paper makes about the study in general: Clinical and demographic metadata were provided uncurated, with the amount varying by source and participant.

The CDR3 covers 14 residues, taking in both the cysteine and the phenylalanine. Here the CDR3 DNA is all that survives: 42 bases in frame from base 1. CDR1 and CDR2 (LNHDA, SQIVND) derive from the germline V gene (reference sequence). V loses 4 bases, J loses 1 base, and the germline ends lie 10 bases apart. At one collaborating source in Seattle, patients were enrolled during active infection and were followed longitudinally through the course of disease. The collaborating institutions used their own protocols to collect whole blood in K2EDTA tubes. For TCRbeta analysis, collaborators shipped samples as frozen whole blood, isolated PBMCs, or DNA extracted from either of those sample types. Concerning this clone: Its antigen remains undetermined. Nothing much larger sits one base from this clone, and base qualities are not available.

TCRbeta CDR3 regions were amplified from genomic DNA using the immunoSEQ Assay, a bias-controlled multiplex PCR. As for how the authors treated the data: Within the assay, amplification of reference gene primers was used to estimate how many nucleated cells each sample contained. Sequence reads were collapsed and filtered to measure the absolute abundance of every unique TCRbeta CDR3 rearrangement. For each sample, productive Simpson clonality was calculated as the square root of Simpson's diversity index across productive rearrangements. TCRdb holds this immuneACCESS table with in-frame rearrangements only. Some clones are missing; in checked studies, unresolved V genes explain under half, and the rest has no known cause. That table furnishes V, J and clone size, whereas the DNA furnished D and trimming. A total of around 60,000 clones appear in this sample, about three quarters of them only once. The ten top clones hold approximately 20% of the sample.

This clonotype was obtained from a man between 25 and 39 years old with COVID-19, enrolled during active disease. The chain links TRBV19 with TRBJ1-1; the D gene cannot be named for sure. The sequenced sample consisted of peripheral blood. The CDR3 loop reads CASSKAGQNTEAFF. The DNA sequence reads TGTGCCAGTAGTAAGGCAGGCCAGAACACTGAAGCTTTCTTT.